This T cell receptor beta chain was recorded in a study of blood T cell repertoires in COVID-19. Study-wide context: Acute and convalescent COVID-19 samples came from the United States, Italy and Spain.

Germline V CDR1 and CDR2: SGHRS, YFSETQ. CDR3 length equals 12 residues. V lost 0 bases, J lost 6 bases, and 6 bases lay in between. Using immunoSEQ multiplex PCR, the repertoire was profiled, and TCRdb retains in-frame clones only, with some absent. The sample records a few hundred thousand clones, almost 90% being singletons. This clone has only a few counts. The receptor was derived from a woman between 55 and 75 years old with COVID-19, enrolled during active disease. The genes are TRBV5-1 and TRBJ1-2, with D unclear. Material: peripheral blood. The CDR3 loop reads CASSLAGNGYTF. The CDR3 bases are TGCGCCAGCAGCTTGGCGGGGAATGGCTACACCTTC.